These T cell receptor beta chains were read from a single sample in a study of T cells in Graves' hyperthyroidism and ophthalmopathy. TCRdb ran MiXCR on the multiplex PCR reads and lists one entry per CDR3 protein. The data contain over 350,000 distinct CDR3 sequences, over 12% of them seen just once; the ten biggest clones take up about 13%. The sample taken for sequencing was blood. These TCRs come from a man aged 18 to 30 with Graves' ophthalmopathy. CDR3s include the opening cysteine and the closing phenylalanine or tryptophan. The D gene is left open where the match is weak. A row's size may be missing; if present it is once, few, many or a size class.

size	V	D	length	J	CDR3	DNA
many	TRBV12-3/TRBV12-4	.	13	TRBJ2-4	CASSLLDADIQYF	TGTGCCAGCAGTCTACTAGATGCAGACATTCAGTACTTC
.	TRBV7-9	.	14	TRBJ2-5	CASSLRVGWETQYF	TGTGCCAGCAGCTTAAGAGTGGGGTGGGAGACCCAGTACTTC
many	TRBV2	.	14	TRBJ1-5	CASRPRGAVQPQHF	TGTGCCAGCAGGCCCCGTGGGGCGGTTCAGCCCCAGCATTTT
many	TRBV24-1	.	14	TRBJ2-1	CATSDPGLYNEQFF	TGTGCCACCAGTGATCCAGGGTTATACAATGAGCAGTTCTTC
many	TRBV20-1	.	15	TRBJ1-5	CSARARTYSNQPQHF	TGCAGTGCTAGAGCACGGACTTATAGCAATCAGCCCCAGCATTTT
many	TRBV12-3/TRBV12-4	TRBD2	15	TRBJ2-1	CASSLGGRYYNEQFF	TGTGCCAGCAGTTTAGGCGGGAGGTACTACAATGAGCAGTTCTTC
many	TRBV11-1	.	16	TRBJ2-1	CASSLARDPGNNEQFF	TGTGCCAGCAGCTTAGCTAGGGACCCCGGCAACAATGAGCAGTTCTTC
many	TRBV7-2	TRBD2	15	TRBJ2-1	CASSYSGGEYNEQFF	TGTGCCAGCAGCTATAGCGGGGGGGAGTACAATGAGCAGTTCTTC
many	TRBV20-1	.	14	TRBJ2-3	CSARVRPSTDTQYF	TGCAGTGCTAGAGTTCGACCTAGCACAGATACGCAGTATTTT
.	TRBV12-3/TRBV12-4	.	15	TRBJ1-3	CASSDPRSSGNTIYF	TGTGCCAGCAGTGACCCCAGGAGCTCCGGAAACACCATATATTTT
.	TRBV19	.	13	TRBJ1-6	CASSIQNEGPLHF	TGTGCCAGTAGTATTCAAAATGAGGGACCCCTCCACTTT
.	TRBV19	TRBD1	15	TRBJ1-1	CASSTDRGRNTEAFF	TGTGCCAGTAGTACCGACAGGGGGCGGAACACTGAAGCTTTCTTT
many	TRBV7-6	.	15	TRBJ1-4	CASSSTIATNEKLFF	TGTGCCAGCAGCTCAACCATTGCAACTAATGAAAAACTGTTTTTT
many	TRBV30	.	13	TRBJ1-2	CAWSKQDLYGYTF	TGTGCCTGGAGCAAACAGGACCTCTATGGCTACACCTTC
many	TRBV30	TRBD1	12	TRBJ2-1	CAWNRGHNEQFF	TGTGCCTGGAACAGGGGGCACAATGAGCAGTTCTTC
many	TRBV12-3/TRBV12-4	TRBD2	15	TRBJ2-5	CASGLLAGTSETQYF	TGTGCCAGCGGGCTCTTAGCGGGAACGAGCGAGACCCAGTACTTC
few	TRBV7-6	TRBD1	19	TRBJ1-4	CASSQGDPGTVATNEKLFF	TGTGCCAGCAGCCAGGGGGACCCCGGGACAGTTGCAACTAATGAAAAACTGTTTTTT
.	TRBV29-1	.	14	TRBJ2-2	CSVVQQSPTGELFF	TGCAGCGTTGTTCAGCAGAGTCCCACCGGGGAGCTGTTTTTT
many	TRBV5-5	TRBD1	16	TRBJ2-7	CASSFPMGQYSYEQYF	TGTGCCAGCAGCTTTCCGATGGGACAGTATTCCTACGAGCAGTACTTC
.	TRBV4-2	.	15	TRBJ2-7	CASSPVAGLSYEQYF	TGTGCCAGCAGCCCCGTTGCGGGCCTCTCCTACGAGCAGTACTTC
.	TRBV20-1	.	13	TRBJ1-2	CSARGALNYGYTF	TGCAGTGCTAGGGGAGCCCTTAACTATGGCTACACCTTC